This passage covers 28 T cell receptor beta chains from one sample sequenced in a study of blood T cell repertoires in COVID-19. Using immunoSEQ multiplex PCR, the repertoire was profiled, and TCRdb retains in-frame clones only, with some absent. The sample lists 300,000 to 450,000 clones; roughly 91% were seen once. Specimen: PBMCs or T cells enriched from blood (not recorded which). Receptor source: a woman aged 18-35 years who had recovered from COVID-19.

The gene calls are TRBV2 and TRBJ2-1, with D unclear. The germline V gene has CDR1 SNHLY and CDR2 FYNNEI. The CDR3 extends over 11 amino acids. With 9 bases removed from V and 5 bases from J, the gap between germline ends came to 8 bases. The CDR3 loop is CASSFNNEQFF. The CDR3 DNA reads TGTGCCAGTAGTTTCAACAATGAGCAGTTCTTC.

The rearrangement joins TRBV15 to TRBJ1-5; D may be TRBD1 (5 bases). Germline V gene sequence: CDR1 LNHNV, CDR2 YYDKDF (reference sequence). V was cut by 0 bases and J by 10 bases, with 13 bases left in between. The CDR3 is 14 amino acids. CDR3 in DNA: TGTGCCACCAGCAGAGATCCCTACGGGGGTCCCCAGCATTTT. Amino acid sequence: CATSRDPYGGPQHF.

V and J are TRBV30 and TRBJ2-3, with D possibly being TRBD1 (5 bases). The germline V and J ends were trimmed by 1 base and 3 bases, with 14 bases remaining between them. Germline CDR1 reads GTSNPN; CDR2 reads SVGIG (reference sequence). The CDR3 covers 15 residues. The DNA for the CDR3 is TGTGCCTGGAGTGAGGCAGGGATGGGAACAGATACGCAGTATTTT. Translation: CAWSEAGMGTDTQYF. The full variable domain, in which reference TRBV30 and TRBJ2-3 provide the parts outside the CDR3, is SQTIHQWPATLVQPVGSPLSLECTVEGTSNPNLYWYRQAAGRGLQLLFYSVGIGQISSEVPQNLSASRPQDRQFILSSKKLLLSDSGFYLCAWSEAGMGTDTQYFGPGTRLTVL.

V gene TRBV9 combines with J gene TRBJ2-7; tentatively, D is TRBD2 (5 bases). Trimming took 4 bases from V and 1 from J, leaving 9 bases between them. The CDR3 runs 13 residues. Looked up from germline, CDR1 is SGDLS and CDR2 is YYNGEE. The CDR3 region has the DNA TGTGCCAGCAGCCCAACTAGTTCCTACGAGCAGTACTTC. Its translation is CASSPTSSYEQYF. Filled out from reference TRBV9 and TRBJ2-7, the complete variable domain reads DSGVTQTPKHLITATGQRVTLRCSPRSGDLSVYWYQQSLDQGLQFLIQYYNGEERAKGNILERFSAQQFPDLHSELNLSSLELGDSALYFCASSPTSSYEQYFGPGTRLTVT.

J is TRBJ2-2 and V is TRBV10-3; TRBD2 aligns across 13 bases. Germline V gene data show CDR1 as ENHRY and CDR2 as SYGVKD. Trimming at V came to 4 bases and at J to 1 base, leaving 3 bases not matched to a gene. This CDR3 is 17 amino acids long. CDR3 DNA sequence: TGTGCCATCAGTGGGACTAGCGGGGGCTTGAACACCGGGGAGCTGTTTTTT. Encoded protein: CAISGTSGGLNTGELFF.

The chain couples TRBV5-1 to TRBJ1-6; TRBD1 aligns across 7 bases. J was trimmed by 7 bases and V by 1 base; bases with no gene match: 5. This CDR3 is 15 amino acids long. In germline, CDR1 is SGHRS, CDR2 YFSETQ. The CDR3 DNA follows: TGCGCCAGCAGCTTGTCGCAGGGGGGAAATTCACCCCTCCACTTT. This sequence encodes CASSLSQGGNSPLHF.

The chain joins TRBV4-3 to TRBJ1-6; D call uncertain. Trimming took off 0 bases at V and 11 bases at J, with 14 bases between the two ends. In germline, CDR1 is LGHNA, CDR2 YSLEER. This CDR3 is 15 amino acids long. The CDR3 sequence: CASSQDGHLATPLHF. The CDR3 DNA reads TGCGCCAGCAGCCAAGACGGTCATTTAGCTACACCCCTCCACTTT.

This clone was detected once. The chain recombines TRBV20-1 with TRBJ1-6, with D unclear. Germline V gives CDR1 DFQATT, CDR2 SNEGSKA (reference sequence). The CDR3 contains 13 residues. V was cut by 3 bases and J by 7 bases, with 10 bases left in between. CDR3 region: CSASLGINSPLHF. CDR3 in DNA: TGCAGTGCTAGTTTGGGCATCAATTCACCCCTCCACTTT.

The gene calls are TRBV18 and TRBJ1-1; 9 bases align to TRBD1. The CDR3 is 16 amino acids. Germline V gene sequence: CDR1 KGHSH, CDR2 LQKENI. V shed 3 bases and J 4 bases; nucleotides not matched to a gene: 9. CDR3 sequence (DNA): TGTGCCAGCTCACCTATTTTAGGGACAGGGATCACTGAAGCTTTCTTT. Translating it yields CASSPILGTGITEAFF.

This clone was detected a few times. This sequence joins TRBV30 and TRBJ1-1; a weak D match, TRBD1 (6 bases). V lost 3 bases to trimming and J lost 1 base, with 12 bases between them. The germline CDR1 and CDR2 sequences are GTSNPN and SVGIG (reference sequence). CDR3 length: 14 residues. The CDR3, as DNA: TGTGCCTGGAGGAGGACCAGGGGGAACACTGAAGCTTTCTTT. Protein product: CAWRRTRGNTEAFF.

The V and J genes are TRBV7-6 and TRBJ2-1; D gene ambiguous. The CDR3 sequence is 17 residues long. Germline V gene lookup returns CDR1 SGHVS and CDR2 FNYEAQ. The V gene lost 0 bases and the J gene lost 8 bases, with 20 bases spanning the gap. CDR3 region: CASSLALQNPLLDEQFF. DNA of the CDR3: TGTGCCAGCAGCTTAGCGCTGCAGAATCCACTATTGGATGAGCAGTTCTTC.

The rearrangement uses TRBV5-1 and TRBJ2-2, with a possible D match to TRBD1 (6 bases). This CDR3 has 18 residues. Germline CDR1 reads SGHRS; CDR2 reads YFSETQ. V was pared by 3 bases and J by 4 bases, with 22 bases between. The CDR3 nucleotides read TGCGCCAGCAGCTCCCACGTCAGGGGTGGGGATCCCACCGGGGAGCTGTTTTTT. Translated: CASSSHVRGGDPTGELFF.

The chain joins TRBV23-1 to TRBJ1-3; D ambiguous. TRBV23-1 is annotated as an ORF whose role is uncertain. The CDR3 runs 13 residues. The V end was cut by 8 bases, the J end by 0 bases, with 8 bases between. CDR3 DNA: TGCGCCAGCCCTCGGGGCTCTGGAAACACCATATATTTT. Protein product: CASPRGSGNTIYF.

The V call is TRBV19, the J call TRBJ1-6; D might be TRBD1 (6 bases). This CDR3 spans 15 amino acids. The V and J ends lost 3 bases and 7 bases respectively, with 13 bases between them. Looked up from germline, CDR1 is LNHDA and CDR2 is SQIVND (reference sequence). The CDR3 DNA is TGTGCCAGTAGTATTTGGTTGGACAGAAATTCACCCCTCCACTTT. Amino acid sequence: CASSIWLDRNSPLHF.

This chain uses TRBV7-9 with TRBJ2-7; 8 nucleotides align to TRBD1. V gave up 5 bases and J gave up 2 bases; unmatched junction bases: 14. In germline, CDR1 is SEHNR, CDR2 FQNEAQ (reference sequence). The CDR3 sequence is 17 residues long. CDR3 sequence reads: CASSRVGTGQAPYEQYF. CDR3 sequence (DNA): TGTGCCAGCAGCCGGGTGGGGACGGGACAGGCCCCCTACGAGCAGTACTTC.

V is TRBV5-4 and J is TRBJ2-3, with 12 bases fitting TRBD2. The CDR3 is 17 amino acids. From germline, CDR1 is SGHNT and CDR2 YYREEE (reference sequence). The V gene end was trimmed by 4 bases and the J gene end by 3 bases; junction bases not matched to a gene: 9. The CDR3 nucleotides are TGTGCCAGCAGCCCCGGACTAGCGGGATTAGGGACAGATACGCAGTATTTT. Amino acid sequence: CASSPGLAGLGTDTQYF.

The chain employs TRBV5-1 and TRBJ2-7, with 7 bases lining up with TRBD2. The CDR3 extends over 14 amino acids. The germline gives CDR1 SGHRS, CDR2 YFSETQ. V trimming: 0 bases; J trimming: 0 bases; junction bases outside the gene matches: 0. CDR3 sequence: CASSLGTSSYEQYF. The CDR3 nucleotides are TGCGCCAGCAGCTTGGGGACTAGCTCCTACGAGCAGTACTTC.

This clone was recorded once. This chain links TRBV5-1 with TRBJ1-4, with 7 bases fitting TRBD1. From germline, CDR1 is SGHRS and CDR2 YFSETQ. The ends lost 4 bases at V and 8 bases at J; junction bases unmatched: 11. The CDR3 is 15 residues long. This CDR3 is CASSPDVTGVEKLFF. Here the CDR3 DNA reads TGCGCCAGCAGCCCAGACGTAACAGGGGTGGAAAAACTGTTTTTT. The full variable domain, with the rest looked up from reference TRBV5-1 and TRBJ1-4, is KAGVTQTPRYLIKTRGQQVTLSCSPISGHRSVSWYQQTPGQGLQFLFEYFSETQRNKGNFPGRFSGRQFSNSRSEMNVSTLELGDSALYLCASSPDVTGVEKLFFGSGTQLSVL.

The chain is built from TRBV7-9 and TRBJ1-6, with D possibly being TRBD1 (6 bases). Germline V lookup: CDR1 SEHNR, CDR2 FQNEAQ (reference sequence). The CDR3 has 15 residues. V lost 5 bases and J 9 bases, leaving 17 bases between the germline ends. DNA for the CDR3: TGTGCCAGCAGCCTAGGTGGGGGCGAAGGTTCACCCCTCCACTTT. This translates into CASSLGGGEGSPLHF.

The chain has TRBV29-1 and TRBJ1-5; tentative D call: TRBD1 (6 bases). The CDR3 has 14 residues. V was shortened by 7 bases and J by 0 bases, with 13 bases between the two germline ends. Looked up from germline, CDR1 is SQVTM and CDR2 is ANQGSEA. CDR3 region: CSAQDSYSNQPQHF. For the CDR3, the DNA is TGCAGCGCTCAGGACAGCTATAGCAATCAGCCCCAGCATTTT.

The rearrangement joins TRBV9 to TRBJ1-5, with D perhaps TRBD1 (6 bases). The CDR3 consists of 14 residues. CDR1 SGDLS and CDR2 YYNGEE come from the germline V gene. The ends were cut back, 3 bases at V and 3 bases at J, with 10 bases in the middle. DNA of the CDR3: TGTGCCAGCAGCGACGACAGGTACAATCAGCCCCAGCATTTT. Translation: CASSDDRYNQPQHF.

The chain recombines TRBV25-1 with TRBJ2-3; 7 bases agree with TRBD1. The V gene end was trimmed by 6 bases and the J gene end by 2 bases; junction bases not matched to a gene: 5. The CDR3 contains 14 residues. Germline values: CDR1 MGHDK, CDR2 SYGVNS. For the CDR3, the DNA is TGTGCCAGCAGGGGGGACAGACTCACAGATACGCAGTATTTT. Translation: CASRGDRLTDTQYF.

The gene calls are TRBV2 and TRBJ2-7; maybe TRBD1 (6 bases). V lost 4 bases, J lost 3 bases, and 16 bases lay in between. Germline CDR1 is SNHLY and CDR2 is FYNNEI. The CDR3 has 15 amino acids. CDR3 loop: CASSVRTGYGYEQYF. For the CDR3, the DNA is TGTGCCAGCAGTGTAAGAACAGGGTATGGCTACGAGCAGTACTTC.

J is TRBJ1-3 and V is TRBV18; 7 bases agree with TRBD1. Germline CDR1 KGHSH, CDR2 LQKENI. CDR3 size: 15 residues. V lost 8 bases, J lost 6 bases, and 13 bases stayed unmatched. The CDR3 nucleotides read TGTGCCAGCCGTCCAACACAGGGGTTTCAAAACACCATATATTTT. It encodes CASRPTQGFQNTIYF.

The J gene is TRBJ2-2, the V gene TRBV10-1; 8 bases align to TRBD1. Germline CDR1 reads WNHNN; CDR2 reads SYGVQD (reference sequence). V lost 6 bases and J lost 5; bases outside the gene matches: 5. The CDR3 is made up of 14 amino acids. The CDR3: CASSPTGVTGELFF. The CDR3, as DNA: TGCGCCAGCAGCCCGACAGGGGTGACCGGGGAGCTGTTTTTT.

Written as DNA, the CDR3 is TGTGCCAGCAGCTTCCCGGGGGCACCCCTCCACTTT. As protein: CASSFPGAPLHF. The V and J genes are TRBV5-5 and TRBJ1-6; D is possibly TRBD1 (5 bases). From germline, CDR1 is SGHKS and CDR2 YYEKEE (reference sequence). Trimming cost V 2 bases and J 11 bases, with 8 bases left between them. The CDR3 is 12 amino acids.

This chain uses TRBV25-1 with TRBJ2-3; D is undetermined. Trimming left V 8 bases short and J 5 bases short, with 11 bases between. This CDR3 spans 12 amino acids. Germline V lookup: CDR1 MGHDK, CDR2 SYGVNS. The CDR3: CASRGLEDTQYF. The CDR3 nucleotides read TGTGCCAGCCGTGGGTTAGAAGATACGCAGTATTTT.

This rearrangement joins TRBV29-1 to TRBJ1-2; TRBD1 agrees at 10 bases. The CDR3 consists of 17 residues. The trim removed 7 bases at V and 3 bases at J, leaving 17 bases unmatched. The V gene's germline CDR1 is SQVTM and CDR2 ANQGSEA. CDR3 sequence reads: CSEPTGGHETSYYGYTF. The CDR3 DNA is TGCAGCGAACCGACAGGGGGCCACGAGACTTCATACTATGGCTACACCTTC. Variable domain in full (rest from reference TRBV29-1 and TRBJ1-2): SAVISQKPSRDICQRGTSLTIQCQVDSQVTMMFWYRQQPGQSLTLIATANQGSEATYESGFVIDKFPISRPNLTFSTLTVSNMSPEDSSIYLCSEPTGGHETSYYGYTFGSGTRLTVV.